The T cell receptor (beta chain) under discussion was sequenced for a study of T-cell reconstitution after alpha-beta-depleted transplantation in children. Study-level points and caveats: Surviving recipient T cells and thymic progenitors accounted for the high day-60 TCRbeta diversity observed in some patients.

TCRbeta library construction was performed incorporating unique molecular identifiers. TCRdb re-called the PCR reads through MiXCR, storing one row per CDR3 protein. The table lists a few hundred thousand distinct CDR3 sequences, more than 20% of them singletons. This clonotype came up a few times. Its specificity is not known. Deletions cut 0 bases from V and 0 bases from J, with 12 bases between. CDR3 size: 17 residues. In germline, CDR1 is SGHRS, CDR2 YFSETQ. The TCR originated in a boy in the first two years of life with Wiskott-Aldrich syndrome, due to receive a stem cell transplant. Sequencing used PBMCs, obtained before TCRalphabeta/CD19-depleted stem cell transplant. J is TRBJ2-2 and V is TRBV5-1; possibly TRBD2 for D (6 bases). The CDR3 coding sequence is TGCGCCAGCAGCTTGGACAGTACTAGCCCGAACACCGGGGAGCTGTTTTTT. This encodes CASSLDSTSPNTGELFF.